The TCR beta chain under discussion was sequenced for a study of identical twins. Findings and caveats of the study: For zero-insertion analyses, partial confounding could come from invariant MAIT and iNKT cells. Abundant beta clonotypes from cord blood had fewer insertions, unlike memory repertoires, which showed none.

Template switching added a universal primer site, and cDNA bore unique molecular identifiers. A single record per CDR3 protein comes from TCRdb applying MiXCR to the 5' RACE reads. Of about 200,000 distinct CDR3 sequences in the sample, approximately 9% were seen once. Points on this clonotype: The antigen is undetermined.

The CDR3 loop spans 16 amino acids. V was clipped by 4 bases and J by 0 bases, with 15 bases between them. Germline CDR1 is SGHRS and CDR2 is YFSETQ. Sample: memory (CD45RO+) T cells sorted from blood. The chain couples TRBV5-1 to TRBJ2-3, with a weak D call TRBD1 (6 bases). The clonotype was recovered from a woman under 30 in good health. The CDR3 DNA follows: TGCGCCAGCAGCGAACAGGGTTCCTCTAGCACAGATACGCAGTATTTT. Its protein is CASSEQGSSSTDTQYF.